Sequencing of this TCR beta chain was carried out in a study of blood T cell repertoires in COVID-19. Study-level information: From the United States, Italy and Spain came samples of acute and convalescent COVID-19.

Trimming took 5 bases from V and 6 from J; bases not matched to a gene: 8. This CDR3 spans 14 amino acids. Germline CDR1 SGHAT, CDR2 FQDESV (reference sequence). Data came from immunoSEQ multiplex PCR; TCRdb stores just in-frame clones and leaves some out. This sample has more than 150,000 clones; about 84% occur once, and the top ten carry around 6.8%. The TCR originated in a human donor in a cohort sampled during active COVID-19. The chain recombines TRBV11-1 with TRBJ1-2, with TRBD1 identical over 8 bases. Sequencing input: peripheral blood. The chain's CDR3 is CASSEDRGSDGYTF. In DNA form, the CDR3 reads TGTGCCAGCAGCGAAGACAGGGGATCGGATGGCTACACCTTC.